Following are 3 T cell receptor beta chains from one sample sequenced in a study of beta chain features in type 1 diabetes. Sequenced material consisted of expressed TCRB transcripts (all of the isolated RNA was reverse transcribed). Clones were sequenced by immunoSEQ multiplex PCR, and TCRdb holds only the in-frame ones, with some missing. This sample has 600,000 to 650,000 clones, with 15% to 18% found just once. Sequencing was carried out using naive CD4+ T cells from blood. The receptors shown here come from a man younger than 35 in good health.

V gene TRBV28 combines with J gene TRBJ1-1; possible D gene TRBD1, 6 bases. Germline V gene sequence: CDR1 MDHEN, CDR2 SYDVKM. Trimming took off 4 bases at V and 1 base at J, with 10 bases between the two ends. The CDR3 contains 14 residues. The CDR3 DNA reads TGTGCCAGCAGTTCGGGACAACCGAACACTGAAGCTTTCTTT. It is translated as CASSSGQPNTEAFF.

CDR3 sequence: CASSLGGRLAKNIQYF. The DNA for the CDR3 is TGTGCCAGCAGCTTAGGGGGGCGATTGGCCAAAAACATTCAGTACTTC. The V call is TRBV7-9, the J call TRBJ2-4; D possibly corresponds to TRBD1 (6 bases). This CDR3 has 16 amino acids. V shed 1 base and J shed 1 base, with 11 bases lying between them. CDR1 SEHNR and CDR2 FQNEAQ come from the germline V gene (reference sequence).

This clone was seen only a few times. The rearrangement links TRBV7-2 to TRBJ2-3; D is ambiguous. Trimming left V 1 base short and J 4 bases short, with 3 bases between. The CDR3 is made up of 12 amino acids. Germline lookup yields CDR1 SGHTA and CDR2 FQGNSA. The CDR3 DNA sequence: TGTGCCAGCAGCTTAGGAGCAGATACGCAGTATTTT. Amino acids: CASSLGADTQYF.